This T cell receptor beta chain was sequenced during a study of blood T cells in healthy people across ages. Study summary: About one barcoded beta molecule per two T cells was the capture yield of template switching.

Whole-study findings and limits: The study found TCR beta diversity correlated strongly with naive T cell percentage.

V was cut by 0 bases and J by 3 bases, with 0 bases left in between. CDR3 length: 12 residues. Germline V gives CDR1 MNHEY, CDR2 SVGEGT. The total RNA that was extracted per sample amounted to at least 5.5 micrograms. This clonotype was detected many times. The antigen is not known. Together with a sample-barcoded 5' primer, a J-beta primer mix was included in a second PCR lasting roughly 7 to 11 cycles. The template-switch adaptor, which had 12 random nucleotides, put a tag on each cDNA molecule. TCRdb reprocessed the 5' RACE reads via MiXCR and lists one record per CDR3 protein. Here the sample spans 600,000 to 850,000 distinct CDR3 sequences, about 42% being singletons.

The sample was blood. The genes are TRBV6-2 or TRBV6-3 and TRBJ2-1, with D unresolved. This TCR was recovered from a woman aged 55-69 years in good health. The DNA for the CDR3 is TGTGCCAGCAGTTACTCCTACAATGAGCAGTTCTTC. Translating it yields CASSYSYNEQFF.